The TCR beta chain described here comes from a study of T cells in Graves' hyperthyroidism and ophthalmopathy. The study, taken as a whole, reports: Researchers report that a 13 V-J model separated ophthalmopathy from stable hyperthyroidism. Progression to ophthalmopathy was predicted a median of about 6.6 months early.

Researchers took RNA transcripts and amplified the TCR beta CDR3 regions from them. Carried out on the TCR CDR3, a first-round RT-PCR used the HTBI primer set. Each CDR3 protein is one row after TCRdb ran MiXCR on the multiplex PCR reads. The sample records around 350,000 distinct CDR3 sequences, about a sixth being singletons. This CDR3 has 14 amino acids. The germline V and J ends were trimmed by 4 bases and 5 bases, with 13 bases remaining between them. Germline loops: CDR1 LGHNA, CDR2 YNFKEQ. Any symptoms of ophthalmopathy came after the first hyperthyroidism diagnosis, from which the blood sample dates. Points on this clonotype: Its antigen is as yet unknown.

The chain has TRBV4-2 and TRBJ2-3; no definite D call. Material for sequencing was blood. The origin of this receptor is a woman aged 18 to 35 with Graves' hyperthyroidism that later progressed to Graves' ophthalmopathy. In DNA form, the CDR3 reads TGTGCCAGCAGCCCGCCATGGACGGAAGATACGCAGTATTTT. Its protein is CASSPPWTEDTQYF.